The 2 T cell receptor beta chains listed next were all sequenced from one sample in a study of radiotherapy plus CTLA-4 blockade in lung cancer. Sequencing used immunoSEQ multiplex PCR; TCRdb keeps in-frame clones, though not all of them. The table shows about 68,000 clones, with roughly 78% occurring only once. The sequencing used peripheral blood, collected from a patient treated with radiotherapy plus ipilimumab. These receptors all come from a human donor with non-small cell lung cancer who had a complete response to radiotherapy plus ipilimumab.

The CDR3 nucleotides are TGTGCCAGCAGCACTAATCCAGGGATGGAGACCCAGTACTTC. Translation: CASSTNPGMETQYF. The gene calls are TRBV9 and TRBJ2-5; possible D gene TRBD1, 5 bases. Trimming took 4 bases from V and 5 from J, leaving 15 bases between them. CDR3 length equals 14 residues. Germline V gene sequence: CDR1 SGDLS, CDR2 YYNGEE.

The rearrangement joins TRBV7-8 to TRBJ2-3, with 11 bases that match TRBD2. The germline gives CDR1 SGHVS, CDR2 FQNEAQ. Trimming removed 5 bases from V and 0 bases from J; junction bases left unmatched: 16. This CDR3 region has 20 residues. This CDR3 is CASSPNGLAGGAPSTDTQYF. DNA for the CDR3: TGTGCCAGCAGCCCTAATGGGCTAGCGGGGGGCGCCCCTAGCACAGATACGCAGTATTTT. Based on the CDR3 plus reference TRBV7-8 and TRBJ2-3, the full variable domain is GAGVSQSPRYKVAKRGQDVALRCDPISGHVSLFWYQQALGQGPEFLTYFQNEAQLDKSGLPSDRFFAERPEGSVSTLKIQRTQQEDSAVYLCASSPNGLAGGAPSTDTQYFGPGTRLTVL.